This T cell receptor (beta chain) was observed in a study of blood T cell repertoires in COVID-19. Using immunoSEQ multiplex PCR, the repertoire was profiled, and TCRdb retains in-frame clones only, with some absent. Here the sample spans 300,000 or so clones, around 90% being singletons. Germline CDR1 is LGHDT and CDR2 is YNNKEL (reference sequence). The CDR3 is 17 amino acids. With 4 bases clipped from V and 8 bases from J, the junction kept 19 bases outside the gene matches. In this sample, this clone turned up once. Sequenced input: peripheral blood. J is TRBJ1-2 and V is TRBV3-1 (or the pseudogene TRBV3-2), with TRBD1 matching over 7 bases. This TCR came from a man in his forties or fifties with active or convalescent COVID-19. The CDR3: CASSPIFDRAPWWGYTF. CDR3 coding DNA: TGTGCCAGCAGCCCGATCTTTGACAGGGCCCCTTGGTGGGGCTACACCTTC.